Shown below are 16 T cell receptor beta chains from a single sample sequenced in a study of cytomegalovirus exposure and HLA in healthy donors. The PCR made use of 60 Vbeta and 13 Jbeta primers. Measured with immunoSEQ multiplex PCR; TCRdb has only the in-frame clones, and not every one. The data contain about 120,000 clones, more than 55% of them singletons. Sequencing used PBMCs. Receptor source: a man aged 18 to 29 in good health and CMV-seronegative.

This rearrangement joins TRBV2 to TRBJ2-5; TRBD1 might be the D (6 bases). Germline V gives CDR1 SNHLY, CDR2 FYNNEI. This CDR3 is built from 15 residues. V lost 4 bases to trimming and J lost 6 bases, with 18 bases between them. The CDR3 loop reads CASSVPGQSVQTQYF. The CDR3 nucleotides read TGTGCCAGCAGTGTGCCCGGACAGTCGGTACAGACCCAGTACTTC.

Comments on this clone: The identical CDR3 is also encoded by other nucleotide sequences in the sample. V is TRBV5-1 and J is TRBJ2-7; TRBD1 matches at 10 bases. J was trimmed by 7 bases and V by 4 bases; bases with no gene match: 8. The CDR3 loop spans 14 amino acids. The germline CDR1 and CDR2 sequences are SGHRS and YFSETQ. The CDR3 DNA reads TGCGCCAGCAGCGCGACCGGGGACAGGGGTGAGCAGTACTTC. Residues: CASSATGDRGEQYF.

This clone was recorded only once. The chain carries TRBV28 and TRBJ1-2; D call uncertain. Germline V gene data show CDR1 as MDHEN and CDR2 as SYDVKM. Trimming removed 2 bases from V and 4 bases from J, with 5 bases in between. This CDR3 contains 12 residues. The CDR3 coding sequence is TGTGCCAGCAGTTTAGGAGGCTATGGCTACACCTTC. Translated: CASSLGGYGYTF.

The V call is TRBV27, the J call TRBJ2-2, with TRBD1 matching over 7 bases. The CDR3 has 14 amino acids. Germline V gene sequence: CDR1 MNHEY, CDR2 SMNVEV (reference sequence). V shed 6 bases, J shed 6 bases, and the junction held 7 bases outside the gene matches. CDR3 nucleotides: TGTGCCAGCAGCCACAGGGGAGAGGCCGGGGAGCTGTTTTTT. It is translated as CASSHRGEAGELFF.

The sample holds a few counts of this clone. The rearrangement links TRBV9 to TRBJ2-2; D perhaps matches TRBD2 (5 bases). Trimming took 1 base from V and 4 from J, leaving 14 bases between them. In germline, CDR1 is SGDLS, CDR2 YYNGEE. This CDR3 contains 16 residues. The CDR3 is CASSVNRATSTGELFF. DNA for the CDR3: TGTGCCAGCAGCGTAAACCGGGCCACTAGCACCGGGGAGCTGTTTTTT.

The chain uses TRBV27 and TRBJ2-7; 7 nucleotides agree with TRBD2. The CDR3 is 18 amino acids. With V trimmed by 1 base and J by 0 bases, 12 bases remained unmatched. Germline V lookup: CDR1 MNHEY, CDR2 SMNVEV (reference sequence). CDR3 bases: TGTGCCAGCAGTTTATTCGGGAGGCCCTCATCTTCCTCCTACGAGCAGTACTTC. Encoded protein: CASSLFGRPSSSSYEQYF.

Regarding this clone: Relative to the germline gene, one junction end is altered; a read error may explain this. The chain carries TRBV29-1 and TRBJ2-7, with 11 bases fitting TRBD1. The CDR3 spans 16 residues. The germline CDR1 and CDR2 sequences are SQVTM and ANQGSEA. The CDR3 is CSLEATGTGGLYEQYF. The CDR3 nucleotides are TGCAGCCTTGAAGCCACAGGGACAGGGGGTCTGTACGAGCAGTACTTC.

This chain uses TRBV5-1 with TRBJ1-1; tentative D call: TRBD1 (6 bases). This CDR3 has 16 amino acids. The ends were cut back, 3 bases at V and 4 bases at J, with 19 bases in the middle. Germline CDR1 reads SGHRS; CDR2 reads YFSETQ. Written as DNA, the CDR3 is TGCGCCAGCAGCTGGACCCCCCAGGGGTTGGGCACTGAAGCTTTCTTT. It specifies CASSWTPQGLGTEAFF.

The CDR3 loop is CASSGGTENNEQFF. In nucleotides, the CDR3 is TGTGCCAGCAGCGGGGGGACAGAGAACAATGAGCAGTTCTTC. The genes are TRBV5-4 and TRBJ2-1; maybe TRBD1 (7 bases). V dropped 4 bases and J dropped 5 bases, with 13 bases sitting between them. The CDR3 totals 14 residues. The germline CDR1 and CDR2 sequences are SGHNT and YYREEE (reference sequence).

Here the CDR3 DNA reads TGTGCCAGCAGCGACGAGTTTGGACAGGGGTCCTCTGGGGCCAACGTCCTGACTTTC. Translating gives CASSDEFGQGSSGANVLTF. The V and J genes are TRBV9 and TRBJ2-6, with 9 bases matching TRBD1. This CDR3 contains 19 residues. Germline V gives CDR1 SGDLS, CDR2 YYNGEE. V shed 3 bases, J shed 0 bases, and the junction held 10 bases outside the gene matches.

J is TRBJ1-5 and V is TRBV19; 7 nucleotides line up with TRBD1. The CDR3 sequence is 13 residues long. Germline loops: CDR1 LNHDA, CDR2 SQIVND (reference sequence). V lost 4 bases and J lost 5; bases outside the gene matches: 2. CDR3 loop: CASSKTGDQPQHF. Here the CDR3 DNA reads TGTGCCAGTAGTAAAACAGGGGATCAGCCCCAGCATTTT.

The J gene is TRBJ2-2, the V gene TRBV10-3; 11 bases align to TRBD2. CDR1 and CDR2 (germline): ENHRY, SYGVKD. The CDR3 loop spans 14 amino acids. V was pared by 6 bases and J by 6 bases, with 3 bases of the junction left unmatched. CDR3: CAIRPSGRSGELFF. In nucleotides, the CDR3 is TGTGCCATCAGGCCTAGCGGGAGGTCCGGGGAGCTGTTTTTT.

This clone was seen a single time. J is TRBJ1-6 and V is TRBV16; D is ambiguous. This CDR3 is built from 17 residues. CDR1 and CDR2 (germline): KGHSY, FQNENV. Deletions cut 1 base from V and 2 bases from J, with 12 bases between. This CDR3 is CASSQYAGKPYNSPLHF. The DNA for the CDR3 is TGTGCCAGCAGCCAATACGCGGGGAAACCCTATAATTCACCCCTCCACTTT.

This sequence joins TRBV6-6 and TRBJ2-1; D is ambiguous. In germline, CDR1 is MNHNY, CDR2 SVGAGI (reference sequence). CDR3 length: 12 amino acids. V was shortened by 5 bases and J by 3 bases, with 5 bases between the two germline ends. The CDR3 region is CASSGIYNEQFF. Here the CDR3 DNA reads TGTGCCAGCAGTGGCATCTACAATGAGCAGTTCTTC.

CDR3 nucleotides: TGCGCCAGCAGCGGGGGGGCAGGGGGCATTTACGAGCAGTACTTC. This encodes CASSGGAGGIYEQYF. The chain carries TRBV5-1 and TRBJ2-5; possible D gene TRBD1, 8 bases. The DNA end is more similar to TRBJ2-7, so the J call may be wrong. Germline CDR1 and CDR2: SGHRS and YFSETQ. The CDR3 has 15 residues.

CDR3 residues: CASRSTGVNSPLHF. The DNA for the CDR3 is TGTGCCAGCAGGTCTACAGGGGTCAATTCACCCCTCCACTTT. The rearrangement links TRBV6-5 to TRBJ1-6, with TRBD1 identical over 7 bases. Germline values: CDR1 MNHEY, CDR2 SVGAGI. The V and J ends lost 6 bases and 7 bases, in that order; junction bases with no gene match: 6. CDR3 length: 14 residues.